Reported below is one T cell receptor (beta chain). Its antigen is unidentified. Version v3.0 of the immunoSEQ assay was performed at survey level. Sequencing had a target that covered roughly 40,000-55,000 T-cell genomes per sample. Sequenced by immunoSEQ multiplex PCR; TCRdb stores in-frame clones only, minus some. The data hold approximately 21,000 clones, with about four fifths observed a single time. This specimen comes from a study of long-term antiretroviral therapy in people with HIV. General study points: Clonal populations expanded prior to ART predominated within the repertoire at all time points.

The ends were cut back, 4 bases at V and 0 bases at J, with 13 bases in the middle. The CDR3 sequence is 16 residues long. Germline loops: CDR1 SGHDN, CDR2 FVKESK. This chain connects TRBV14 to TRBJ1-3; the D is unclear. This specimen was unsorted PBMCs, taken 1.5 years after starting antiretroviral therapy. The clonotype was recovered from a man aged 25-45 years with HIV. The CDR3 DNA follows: TGTGCCAGCAGCCTCCTCAGGCTCAGCTCTGGAAACACCATATATTTT. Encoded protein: CASSLLRLSSGNTIYF.